Listed below are T cell receptor beta chains from one sample, sequenced in a study of beta chain features in type 1 diabetes. Sequencing was performed with immunoSEQ multiplex PCR; in TCRdb, only in-frame clones are kept and a portion is missing. The sample has roughly 500,000 clones; approximately 30% are singletons. The sequencing input was naive CD4+ T cells from blood. Receptor source: a man between 18 and 29 years old in good health. CDR3s include the opening cysteine and the closing phenylalanine or tryptophan. Each record gives: D gene, J gene, clone size, V gene, CDR3 DNA, CDR3 protein. A D gene is named only where the DNA matches it firmly. Some rows have no size entry. The others give once, few or many, or a class for an expanded clone.

D: TRBD1
J: TRBJ1-5
size: few
V: TRBV7-9
DNA: TGTGCCAGCAGCTTGGGCCGGGACAGGGGGTTTCAGCCCCAGCATTTT
CDR3: CASSLGRDRGFQPQHF

D: TRBD2
J: TRBJ2-3
size: .
V: TRBV5-1
DNA: TGCGCCAGCAGCCCAGCGGGGCTCACAGATACGCAGTATTTT
CDR3: CASSPAGLTDTQYF

D: TRBD2
J: TRBJ2-1
size: few
V: TRBV7-7
DNA: TGTGCCAGCAGCTTAGGCCCACTAGCGCGAGACAATGAGCAGTTCTTC
CDR3: CASSLGPLARDNEQFF

D: TRBD2
J: TRBJ2-7
size: once
V: TRBV6-5
DNA: TGTGCCAGCAGTTACTCGGTAGCGGGAACCTACGAGCAGTACTTC
CDR3: CASSYSVAGTYEQYF

D: TRBD1
J: TRBJ2-3
size: .
V: TRBV10-3
DNA: TGTGCCATCAGTCGAGACAGGGTGGGCACAGATACGCAGTATTTT
CDR3: CAISRDRVGTDTQYF

D: .
J: TRBJ2-3
size: .
V: TRBV5-6
DNA: TGTGCCAGCAGCTTGCGGGAGCCAGATACGCAGTATTTT
CDR3: CASSLREPDTQYF

D: .
J: TRBJ2-7
size: .
V: TRBV7-2
DNA: TGTGCCAGCAGCACCTATGGGCAGCCCTACGAGCAGTACTTC
CDR3: CASSTYGQPYEQYF

D: .
J: TRBJ2-5
size: .
V: TRBV9
DNA: TGTGCCAGCAGCGTAGAACCCCGGGGAGAGACCCAGTACTTC
CDR3: CASSVEPRGETQYF

D: TRBD2
J: TRBJ2-1
size: few
V: TRBV2
DNA: TGTGCCAGCACGTATGCGGGAGGTTCAAATGAGCAGTTCTTC
CDR3: CASTYAGGSNEQFF

D: .
J: TRBJ2-3
size: .
V: TRBV10-3
DNA: TGTGCCATCAGTGAGAATTCGGATAATACGCAGTATTTT
CDR3: CAISENSDNTQYF

D: TRBD2
J: TRBJ2-1
size: .
V: TRBV30
DNA: TGTGCCTGGAGTGTAAGGGGAGGAGCGGGAGGAACCCTCTTC
CDR3: CAWSVRGGAGGTLF

D: .
J: TRBJ1-1
size: few
V: TRBV5-6
DNA: TGTGCCAGCAGCTTGGTTCAGTTGAACACTGAAGCTTTCTTT
CDR3: CASSLVQLNTEAFF

D: .
J: TRBJ2-6
size: .
V: TRBV25-1
DNA: TGTGCCAGCAGTGAATCAGGGGTTGGGGCCAACGTCCTGACTTTC
CDR3: CASSESGVGANVLTF

D: .
J: TRBJ1-1
size: .
V: TRBV6-5
DNA: TGTGCCAGCATTCCCACGGGCGGGAACACTGAAGCTTTCTTT
CDR3: CASIPTGGNTEAFF

D: .
J: TRBJ2-1
size: .
V: TRBV5-4
DNA: TGTGCCAGCAGCTTGGCCAGGGGAAATGAGCAGTTCTTC
CDR3: CASSLARGNEQFF

D: TRBD1
J: TRBJ2-5
size: .
V: TRBV7-9
DNA: TGTGCCAGCAGCCCGAGGACAGGAGTCAGGCCTGATACCCAGTACTTC
CDR3: CASSPRTGVRPDTQYF

D: .
J: TRBJ2-3
size: .
V: TRBV28
DNA: TGTGCCAGCAGGAGGAGCACAGATACGCAGTATTTT
CDR3: CASRRSTDTQYF

D: .
J: TRBJ2-1
size: .
V: TRBV30
DNA: TGTGCCTGGAGTGCGCGGCGGTACAATGAGCAGTTCTTC
CDR3: CAWSARRYNEQFF

D: .
J: TRBJ2-7
size: .
V: TRBV9
DNA: TGTGCCAGCAGCGTCAACCTAGGGAACGAGCAGTACTTC
CDR3: CASSVNLGNEQYF

D: .
J: TRBJ2-6
size: few
V: TRBV9
DNA: TGTGCCAGCAGCACTAACTCTGGGGCCAACGTCCTGACTTTC
CDR3: CASSTNSGANVLTF

D: .
J: TRBJ2-1
size: .
V: TRBV7-2
DNA: TGTGCCAGCAGCGCGGACTACCAGGGCCACAATGAGCAGTTCTTC
CDR3: CASSADYQGHNEQFF

D: .
J: TRBJ2-1
size: .
V: TRBV11-2
DNA: TGTGCCAGCAGCTTTGAGGGAAGCTCCTACAATGAGCAGTTCTTC
CDR3: CASSFEGSSYNEQFF

D: .
J: TRBJ1-2
size: few
V: TRBV30
DNA: TGTGCCTGGAGCGAGTCCACTAACTATGGCTACACCTTC
CDR3: CAWSESTNYGYTF

D: .
J: TRBJ2-7
size: .
V: TRBV7-2
DNA: TGTGCCAGCAGCCATAGCGCCTCCTACGAGCAGTACTTC
CDR3: CASSHSASYEQYF